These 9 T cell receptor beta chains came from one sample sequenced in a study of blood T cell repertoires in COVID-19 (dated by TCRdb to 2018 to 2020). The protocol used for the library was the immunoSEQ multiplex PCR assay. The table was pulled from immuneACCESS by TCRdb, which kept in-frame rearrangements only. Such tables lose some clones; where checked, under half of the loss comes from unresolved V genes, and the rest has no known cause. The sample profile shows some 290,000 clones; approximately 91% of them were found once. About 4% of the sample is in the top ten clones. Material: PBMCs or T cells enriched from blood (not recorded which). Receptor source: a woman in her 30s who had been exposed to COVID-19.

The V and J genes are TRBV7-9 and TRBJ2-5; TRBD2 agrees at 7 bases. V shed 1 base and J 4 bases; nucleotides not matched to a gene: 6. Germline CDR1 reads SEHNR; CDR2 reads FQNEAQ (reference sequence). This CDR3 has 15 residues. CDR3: CASSLGGGPAETQYF. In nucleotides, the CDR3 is TGTGCCAGCAGCTTAGGGGGGGGACCAGCAGAGACCCAGTACTTC.

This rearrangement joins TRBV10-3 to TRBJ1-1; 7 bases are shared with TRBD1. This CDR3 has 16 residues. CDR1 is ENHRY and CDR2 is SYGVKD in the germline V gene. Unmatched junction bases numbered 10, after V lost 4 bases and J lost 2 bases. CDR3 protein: CAISAYGTESNTEAFF. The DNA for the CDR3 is TGTGCCATCAGTGCGTACGGGACAGAAAGTAACACTGAAGCTTTCTTT.

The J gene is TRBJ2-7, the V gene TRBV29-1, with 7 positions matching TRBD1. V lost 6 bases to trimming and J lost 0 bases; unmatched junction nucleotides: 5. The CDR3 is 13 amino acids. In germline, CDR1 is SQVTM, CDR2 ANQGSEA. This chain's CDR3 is CSVTGVPSYEQYF. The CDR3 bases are TGCAGCGTCACAGGGGTACCCTCCTACGAGCAGTACTTC.

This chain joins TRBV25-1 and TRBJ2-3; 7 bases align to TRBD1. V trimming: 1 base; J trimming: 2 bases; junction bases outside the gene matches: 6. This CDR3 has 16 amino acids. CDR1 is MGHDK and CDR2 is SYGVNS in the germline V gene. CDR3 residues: CASSESGDSVTDTQYF. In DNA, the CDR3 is TGTGCCAGCAGTGAATCAGGGGACAGTGTCACAGATACGCAGTATTTT.

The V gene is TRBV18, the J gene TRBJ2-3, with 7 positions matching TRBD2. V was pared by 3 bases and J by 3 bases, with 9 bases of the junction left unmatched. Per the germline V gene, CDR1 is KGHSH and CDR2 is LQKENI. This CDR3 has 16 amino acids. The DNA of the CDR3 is TGTGCCAGCTCACCCTCGGGGAGGGGTGGTACAGATACGCAGTATTTT. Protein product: CASSPSGRGGTDTQYF.

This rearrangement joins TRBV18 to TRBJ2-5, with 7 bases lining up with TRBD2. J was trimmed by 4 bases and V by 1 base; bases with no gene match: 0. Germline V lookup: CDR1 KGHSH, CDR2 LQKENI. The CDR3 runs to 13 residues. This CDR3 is CASSPRGGETQYF. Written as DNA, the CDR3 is TGTGCCAGCTCACCACGGGGGGGAGAGACCCAGTACTTC.

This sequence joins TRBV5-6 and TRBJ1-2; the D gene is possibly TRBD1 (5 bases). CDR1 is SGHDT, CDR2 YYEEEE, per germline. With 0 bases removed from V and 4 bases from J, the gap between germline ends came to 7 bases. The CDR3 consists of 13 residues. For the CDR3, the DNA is TGTGCCAGCAGCTTGGAGGGGATCTATGGCTACACCTTC. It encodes CASSLEGIYGYTF.

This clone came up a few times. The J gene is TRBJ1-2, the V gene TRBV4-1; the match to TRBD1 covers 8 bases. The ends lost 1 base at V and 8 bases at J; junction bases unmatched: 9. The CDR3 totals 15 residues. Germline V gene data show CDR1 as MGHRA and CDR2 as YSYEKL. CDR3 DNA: TGCGCCAGCAGCCAAGTTAGGGGCAGGGGGCACGGCTACACCTTC. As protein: CASSQVRGRGHGYTF.

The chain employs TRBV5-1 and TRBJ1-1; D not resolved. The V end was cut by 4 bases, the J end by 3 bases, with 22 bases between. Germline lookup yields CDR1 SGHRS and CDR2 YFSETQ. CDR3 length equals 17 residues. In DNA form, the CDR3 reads TGCGCCAGCAGCCAACGAAGCCTCGACTGGCAGTACACTGAAGCTTTCTTT. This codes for CASSQRSLDWQYTEAFF.